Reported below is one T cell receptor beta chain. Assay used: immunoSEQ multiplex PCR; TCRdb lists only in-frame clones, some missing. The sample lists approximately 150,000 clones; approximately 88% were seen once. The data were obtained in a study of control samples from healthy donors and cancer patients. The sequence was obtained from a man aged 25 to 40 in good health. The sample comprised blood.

The CDR3 protein is CATSDTGGQHTGELFF. CDR3 DNA: TGTGCCACCAGTGATACCGGGGGACAGCACACCGGGGAGCTGTTTTTT. This sequence joins TRBV24-1 and TRBJ2-2; TRBD1 is a possible D gene (7 bases). The germline V and J ends were trimmed by 3 bases and 3 bases, with 13 bases remaining between them. This CDR3 region has 16 residues. The germline CDR1 and CDR2 sequences are KGHDR and SFDVKD.